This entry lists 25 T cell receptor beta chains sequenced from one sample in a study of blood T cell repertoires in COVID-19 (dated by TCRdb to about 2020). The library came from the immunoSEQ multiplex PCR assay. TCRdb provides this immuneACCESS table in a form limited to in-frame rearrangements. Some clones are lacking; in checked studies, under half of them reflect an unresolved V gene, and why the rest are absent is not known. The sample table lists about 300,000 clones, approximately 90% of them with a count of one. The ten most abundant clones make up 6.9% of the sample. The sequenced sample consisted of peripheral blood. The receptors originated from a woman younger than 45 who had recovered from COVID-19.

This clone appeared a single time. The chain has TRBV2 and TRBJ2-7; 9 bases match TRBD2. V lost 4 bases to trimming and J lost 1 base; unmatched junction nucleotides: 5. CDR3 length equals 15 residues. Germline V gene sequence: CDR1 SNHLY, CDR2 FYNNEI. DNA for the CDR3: TGTGCCAGCAGTGTAGGGCGGGGGGGTTCCTACGAGCAGTACTTC. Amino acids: CASSVGRGGSYEQYF.

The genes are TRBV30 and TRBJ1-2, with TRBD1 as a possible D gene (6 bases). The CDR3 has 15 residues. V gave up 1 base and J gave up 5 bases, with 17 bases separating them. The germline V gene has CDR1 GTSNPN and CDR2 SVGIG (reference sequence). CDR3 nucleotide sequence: TGTGCCTGGAGTGAATCGGGCAGGGGTAGATATGGCTACACCTTC. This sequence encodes CAWSESGRGRYGYTF.

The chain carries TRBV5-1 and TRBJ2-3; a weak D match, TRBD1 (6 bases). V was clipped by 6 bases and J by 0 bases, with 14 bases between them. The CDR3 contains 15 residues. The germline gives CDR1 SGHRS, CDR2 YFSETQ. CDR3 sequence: CASTPQGWSTDTQYF. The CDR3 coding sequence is TGCGCCAGCACCCCACAGGGCTGGAGCACAGATACGCAGTATTTT.

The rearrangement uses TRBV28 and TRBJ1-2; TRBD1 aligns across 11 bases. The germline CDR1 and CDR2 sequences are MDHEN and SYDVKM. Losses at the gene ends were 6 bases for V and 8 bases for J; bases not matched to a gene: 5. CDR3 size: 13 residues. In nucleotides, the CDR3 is TGTGCCAGCAGACCCGGGACAGGGGGAGGCTACACCTTC. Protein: CASRPGTGGGYTF.

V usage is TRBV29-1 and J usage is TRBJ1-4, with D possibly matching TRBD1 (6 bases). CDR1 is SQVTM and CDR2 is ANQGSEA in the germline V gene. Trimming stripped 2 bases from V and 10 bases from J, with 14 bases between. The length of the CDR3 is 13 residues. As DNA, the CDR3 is TGCAGCGTTGAAAGCCAGGGGATAGGAAAACTGTTTTTT. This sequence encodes CSVESQGIGKLFF.

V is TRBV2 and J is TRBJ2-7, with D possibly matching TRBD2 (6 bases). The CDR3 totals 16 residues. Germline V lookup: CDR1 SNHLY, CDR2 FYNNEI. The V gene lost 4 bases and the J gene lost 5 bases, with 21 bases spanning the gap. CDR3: CASSGLGQGGGDEQYF. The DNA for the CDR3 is TGTGCCAGCAGTGGCCTTGGGCAGGGAGGTGGCGACGAGCAGTACTTC. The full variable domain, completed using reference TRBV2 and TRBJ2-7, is EPEVTQTPSHQVTQMGQEVILRCVPISNHLYFYWYRQILGQKVEFLVSFYNNEISEKSEIFDDQFSVERPDGSNFTLKIRSTKLEDSAMYFCASSGLGQGGGDEQYFGPGTRLTVT.

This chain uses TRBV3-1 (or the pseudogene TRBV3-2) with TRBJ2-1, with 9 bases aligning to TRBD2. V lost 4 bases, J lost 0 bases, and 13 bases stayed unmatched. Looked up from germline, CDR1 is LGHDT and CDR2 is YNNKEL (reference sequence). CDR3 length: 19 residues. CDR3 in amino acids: CASSLLYQRGASSYNEQFF. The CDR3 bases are TGTGCCAGCAGCCTACTATATCAGCGGGGGGCGAGCTCCTACAATGAGCAGTTCTTC.

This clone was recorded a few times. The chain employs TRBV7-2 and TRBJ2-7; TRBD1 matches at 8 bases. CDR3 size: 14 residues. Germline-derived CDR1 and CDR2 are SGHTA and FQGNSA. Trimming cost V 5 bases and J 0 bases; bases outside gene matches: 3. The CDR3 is CASSRDRHSYEQYF. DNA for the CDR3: TGTGCCAGCAGCCGGGACAGGCACTCCTACGAGCAGTACTTC.

Here the CDR3 DNA reads TGTGCCAGCAGCGCGACAGGAAACTATGGCTACACCTTC. It codes for CASSATGNYGYTF. This chain connects TRBV11-2 to TRBJ1-2, with D maybe TRBD1 (6 bases). Germline CDR1 is SGHAT and CDR2 is FQNNGV. This CDR3 is built from 13 residues. With 5 bases removed from V and 2 bases from J, the gap between germline ends came to 9 bases. Together with reference TRBV11-2 and TRBJ1-2, the CDR3 gives the full variable domain: EAGVAQSPRYKIIEKRQSVAFWCNPISGHATLYWYQQILGQGPKLLIQFQNNGVVDDSQLPKDRFSAERLKGVDSTLKIQPAKLEDSAVYLCASSATGNYGYTFGSGTRLTVV.

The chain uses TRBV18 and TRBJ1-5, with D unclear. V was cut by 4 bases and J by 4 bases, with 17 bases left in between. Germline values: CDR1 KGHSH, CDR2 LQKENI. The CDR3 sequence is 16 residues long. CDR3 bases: TGTGCCAGCTCACTCAGCACGGGGTCAGATAATCAGCCCCAGCATTTT. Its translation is CASSLSTGSDNQPQHF.

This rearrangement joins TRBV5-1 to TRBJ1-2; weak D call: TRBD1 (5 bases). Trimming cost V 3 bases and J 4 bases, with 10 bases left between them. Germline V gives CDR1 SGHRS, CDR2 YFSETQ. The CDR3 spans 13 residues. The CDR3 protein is CASSSGGVYGYTF. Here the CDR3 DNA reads TGCGCCAGCAGCTCGGGGGGTGTCTATGGCTACACCTTC. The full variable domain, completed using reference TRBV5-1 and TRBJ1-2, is KAGVTQTPRYLIKTRGQQVTLSCSPISGHRSVSWYQQTPGQGLQFLFEYFSETQRNKGNFPGRFSGRQFSNSRSEMNVSTLELGDSALYLCASSSGGVYGYTFGSGTRLTVV.

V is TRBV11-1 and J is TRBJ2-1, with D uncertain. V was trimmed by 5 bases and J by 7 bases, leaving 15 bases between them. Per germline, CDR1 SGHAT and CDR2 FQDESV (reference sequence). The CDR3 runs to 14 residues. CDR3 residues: CASSLSSQLNEQFF. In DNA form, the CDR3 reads TGTGCCAGCAGCCTCTCCTCCCAACTTAATGAGCAGTTCTTC.

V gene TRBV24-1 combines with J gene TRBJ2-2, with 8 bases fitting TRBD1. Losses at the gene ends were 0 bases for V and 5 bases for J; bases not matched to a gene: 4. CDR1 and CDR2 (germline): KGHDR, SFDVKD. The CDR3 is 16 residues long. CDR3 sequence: CATSDLRTGGTGELFF. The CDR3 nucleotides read TGTGCCACCAGTGATTTGCGAACAGGGGGGACCGGGGAGCTGTTTTTT.

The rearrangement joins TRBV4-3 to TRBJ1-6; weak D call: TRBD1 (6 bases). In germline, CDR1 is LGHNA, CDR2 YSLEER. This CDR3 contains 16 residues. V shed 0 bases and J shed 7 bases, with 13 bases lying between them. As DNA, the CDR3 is TGCGCCAGCAGCCAAGATCTAGGGGGGGCGAATTCACCCCTCCACTTT. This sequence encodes CASSQDLGGANSPLHF.

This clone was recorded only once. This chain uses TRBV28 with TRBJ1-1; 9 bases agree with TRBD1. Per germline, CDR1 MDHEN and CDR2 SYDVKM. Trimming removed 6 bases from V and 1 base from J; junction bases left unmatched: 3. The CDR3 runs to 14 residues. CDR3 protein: CASSRDRENTEAFF. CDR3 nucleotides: TGTGCCAGCAGCCGGGACAGGGAGAACACTGAAGCTTTCTTT. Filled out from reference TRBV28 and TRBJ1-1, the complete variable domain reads DVKVTQSSRYLVKRTGEKVFLECVQDMDHENMFWYRQDPGLGLRLIYFSYDVKMKEKGDIPEGYSVSREKKERFSLILESASTNQTSMYLCASSRDRENTEAFFGQGTRLTVV.

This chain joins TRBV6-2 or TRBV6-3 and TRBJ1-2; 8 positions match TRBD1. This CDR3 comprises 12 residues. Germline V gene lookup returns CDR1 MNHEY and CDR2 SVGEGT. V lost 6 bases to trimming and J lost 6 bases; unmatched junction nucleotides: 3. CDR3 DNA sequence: TGTGCCAGCAGCCCGACAGGGGATGGCTACACCTTC. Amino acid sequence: CASSPTGDGYTF.

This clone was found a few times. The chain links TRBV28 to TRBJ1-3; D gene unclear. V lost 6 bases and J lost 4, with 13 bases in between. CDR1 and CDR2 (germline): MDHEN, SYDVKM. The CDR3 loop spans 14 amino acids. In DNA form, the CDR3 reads TGTGCCAGCAGGGGCCCGATCGGCGGAAACACCATATATTTT. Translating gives CASRGPIGGNTIYF.

Written as DNA, the CDR3 is TGTGCCATCCAGCGGGAGGATTCCTACGAGCAGTACTTC. Its translation: CAIQREDSYEQYF. The rearrangement uses TRBV10-3 and TRBJ2-7; 9 bases match TRBD2. Losses at the gene ends were 8 bases for V and 1 base for J; bases not matched to a gene: 3. The CDR3 sequence is 13 residues long. Germline lookup yields CDR1 ENHRY and CDR2 SYGVKD.

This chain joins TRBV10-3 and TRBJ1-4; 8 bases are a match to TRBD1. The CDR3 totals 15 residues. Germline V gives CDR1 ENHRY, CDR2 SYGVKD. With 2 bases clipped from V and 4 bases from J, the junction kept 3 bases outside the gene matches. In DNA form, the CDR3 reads TGTGCCATCAGTGAGGTTACAGGGGGTAATGAAAAACTGTTTTTT. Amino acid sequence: CAISEVTGGNEKLFF.

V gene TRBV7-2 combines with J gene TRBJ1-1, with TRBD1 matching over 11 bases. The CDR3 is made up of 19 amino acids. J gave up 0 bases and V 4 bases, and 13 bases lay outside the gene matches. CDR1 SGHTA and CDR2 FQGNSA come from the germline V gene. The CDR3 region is CASSSPYPGQGDLNTEAFF. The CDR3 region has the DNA TGTGCCAGCAGCTCCCCTTATCCGGGACAGGGGGACCTGAACACTGAAGCTTTCTTT.

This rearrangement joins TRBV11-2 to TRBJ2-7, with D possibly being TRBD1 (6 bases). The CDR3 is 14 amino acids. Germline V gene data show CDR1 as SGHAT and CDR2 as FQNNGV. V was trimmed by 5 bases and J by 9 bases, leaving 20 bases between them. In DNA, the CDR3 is TGTGCCAGCAGCCCCGACAGGTCGGTCCCTCGGCAGTACTTC. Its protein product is CASSPDRSVPRQYF.

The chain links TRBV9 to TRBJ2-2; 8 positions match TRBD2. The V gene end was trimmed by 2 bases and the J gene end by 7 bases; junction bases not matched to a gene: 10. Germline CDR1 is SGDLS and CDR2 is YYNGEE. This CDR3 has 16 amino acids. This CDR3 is CASSVKAGVLGGELFF. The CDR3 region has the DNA TGTGCCAGCAGCGTTAAAGCGGGGGTTCTCGGCGGGGAGCTGTTTTTT.

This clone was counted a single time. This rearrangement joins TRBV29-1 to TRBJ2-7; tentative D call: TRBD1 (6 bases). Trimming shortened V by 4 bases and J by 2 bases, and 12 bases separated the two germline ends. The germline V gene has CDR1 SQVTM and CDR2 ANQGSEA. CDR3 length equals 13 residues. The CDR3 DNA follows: TGCAGCGTTGTGTACAGGGACACCTACGAGCAGTACTTC. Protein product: CSVVYRDTYEQYF.

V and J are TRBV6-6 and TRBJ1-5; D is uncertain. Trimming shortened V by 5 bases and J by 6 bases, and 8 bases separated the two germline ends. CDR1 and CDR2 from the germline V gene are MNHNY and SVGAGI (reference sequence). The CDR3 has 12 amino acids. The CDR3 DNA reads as TGTGCCAGCAGTCCAGATTTTCAGCCCCAGCATTTT. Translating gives CASSPDFQPQHF.

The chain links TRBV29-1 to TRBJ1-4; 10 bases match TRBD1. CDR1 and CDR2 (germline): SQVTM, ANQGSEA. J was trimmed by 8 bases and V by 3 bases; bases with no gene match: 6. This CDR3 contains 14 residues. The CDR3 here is CSVDTGTGEEKLFF. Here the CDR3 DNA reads TGCAGCGTTGATACCGGGACAGGGGAAGAAAAACTGTTTTTT. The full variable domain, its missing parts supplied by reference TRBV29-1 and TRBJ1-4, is SAVISQKPSRDICQRGTSLTIQCQVDSQVTMMFWYRQQPGQSLTLIATANQGSEATYESGFVIDKFPISRPNLTFSTLTVSNMSPEDSSIYLCSVDTGTGEEKLFFGSGTQLSVL.